The T cell receptor beta chain described here comes from a study of T cells after yellow fever vaccination. Findings of the study overall: Contamination of FACS-sorted repertoires by abundant clonotypes from the bulk population could occur. Peaking on day 5 versus 15, the secondary response was faster but weaker. Subsequent to the booster, the majority of primary-vaccination clones reappeared (96% CD4, 80% to 90% CD8). Researchers noted that a small share of clonotypes showed up in both CD4 and CD8 compartments.

This clonotype appeared many times. Its antigen is unknown. The CDR3 length is 16 residues. Unmatched junction bases numbered 9, after V lost 3 bases and J lost 4 bases. The V gene's germline CDR1 is SGHDN and CDR2 FVKESK. TCRdb reanalysed the 5' RACE reads using MiXCR and keeps one entry per CDR3 protein. The data contain around 73,000 distinct CDR3 sequences, approximately 7.5% of them singletons. This chain uses TRBV14 with TRBJ2-1; TRBD2 agrees at 7 bases. This clonotype was sampled from a man aged 30 to 45 who received the YFV17D yellow fever vaccine. The sample consisted of CD8+ T cells sorted from PBMCs, taken on the day of the yellow fever booster vaccination. The CDR3, as DNA: TGTGCCAGCAGCCAGTCCCTAGCGGAGCCTTACAATGAGCAGTTCTTC. The encoded protein is CASSQSLAEPYNEQFF.